Listed below are T cell receptor beta chains from one sample, sequenced in a study of human T cells and chemical hapten exposure. TCRdb re-analysed the RACE reads in MiXCR, keeping a single row per CDR3 protein. The sample records about 360,000 distinct CDR3 sequences, more than 4.5% being singletons. Sample: whole blood, taken in connection with sensitization to the hapten diphenylcyclopropenone (DPC). The receptor set was obtained from a woman aged 50 to 60 with alopecia areata. Some clones in this sample may be carry-over from other donors' samples. CDR3s include the opening cysteine and the closing phenylalanine or tryptophan. A D gene is named only where the DNA matches it firmly. Size is stated for part of the rows, as once, few or many counts, or as a class when the clone is expanded.

clone size	D gene	V gene	J gene	CDR3 protein	CDR3 DNA
many	TRBD1	TRBV29-1	TRBJ2-5	CSDGTGQETQYF	TGCAGCGACGGGACAGGGCAAGAGACCCAGTACTTC
NA	NA	TRBV20-1	TRBJ2-7	CSARGLRAPTYEQYF	TGCAGTGCTAGGGGGCTGAGGGCGCCTACCTACGAGCAGTACTTC
few	TRBD2	TRBV6-6	TRBJ2-5	CASRSTSGRRLTQYF	TGTGCCAGCAGGTCGACTAGCGGTAGGCGATTGACCCAGTACTTC
few	NA	TRBV5-1	TRBJ2-5	CASNNRDQETQYF	TGCGCCAGCAACAACAGGGATCAAGAGACCCAGTACTTC
NA	NA	TRBV5-1	TRBJ2-1	CASSLEGQHGRGNEQFF	TGCGCCAGCAGCTTGGAGGGGCAGCATGGTCGGGGCAATGAGCAGTTCTTC
many	NA	TRBV7-9	TRBJ1-2	CASSLVRGSDGYTF	TGTGCCAGCAGCTTAGTGCGTGGGTCTGATGGCTACACCTTC
few	NA	TRBV12-3/TRBV12-4	TRBJ2-1	CASTFSGGEQFF	TGTGCCAGCACCTTCAGTGGGGGGGAGCAGTTCTTC
few	NA	TRBV7-9	TRBJ2-1	CASSLASTSNEQFF	TGTGCCAGCAGCTTAGCGTCCACTAGCAATGAGCAGTTCTTC
few	NA	TRBV4-3	TRBJ2-2	CASSQPGVTNTGELFF	TGCGCCAGCAGCCAACCCGGGGTAACGAACACCGGGGAGCTGTTTTTT
NA	TRBD1	TRBV20-1	TRBJ1-5	CSATRQGADPNQPQHF	TGCAGTGCTACAAGACAGGGGGCGGACCCCAATCAGCCCCAGCATTTT
many	NA	TRBV7-2	TRBJ1-1	CASSLLGRGGFLAFF	TGTGCCAGCAGCTTATTAGGCAGGGGAGGGTTTCTGGCTTTCTTT
many	NA	TRBV7-9	TRBJ1-1	CASSLPPGTDTEAFF	TGTGCCAGCAGTCTCCCCCCCGGGACGGACACTGAAGCTTTCTTT
many	TRBD2	TRBV6-6	TRBJ2-3	CASYRGADTQYF	TGTGCCAGTTACCGGGGGGCAGATACGCAGTATTTT
many	TRBD2	TRBV20-1	TRBJ2-7	CSASVVSGNHEQYF	TGCAGTGCTAGCGTTGTTAGCGGGAATCACGAGCAGTACTTC
many	NA	TRBV20-1	TRBJ2-3	CSARGPLVADTQYF	TGCAGTGCGAGAGGTCCTCTCGTCGCAGATACGCAGTATTTT
NA	NA	TRBV27	TRBJ1-2	CASSTDGGSNHYGYTF	TGTGCCAGCAGCACGGACGGGGGTTCTAATCACTATGGCTACACCTTC
few	TRBD2	TRBV6-2/TRBV6-3	TRBJ2-3	CASSYVTSGADTQYF	TGTGCCAGCAGTTACGTGACTAGCGGGGCAGATACGCAGTATTTT
many	TRBD1	TRBV7-2	TRBJ1-3	CASSYRTGGRNTIYF	TGTGCCAGCAGCTACAGGACAGGGGGCAGAAACACCATATATTTT
many	NA	TRBV25-1	TRBJ1-2	CASSVGQNYGYTF	TGTGCCAGCAGTGTAGGCCAGAATTATGGCTACACCTTC
many	NA	TRBV28	TRBJ2-7	CASSFDPEDSVGEQYF	TGTGCCAGCAGTTTCGACCCCGAGGACTCCGTCGGCGAGCAGTACTTC
many	NA	TRBV2	TRBJ2-5	CASSEKETQYF	TGTGCCAGCAGTGAAAAAGAGACCCAGTACTTC
few	NA	TRBV7-6	TRBJ2-1	CASSLGGTGTYNEQFF	TGTGCCAGCAGCTTAGGCGGGACCGGTACCTACAATGAGCAGTTCTTC
many	NA	TRBV7-2	TRBJ2-5	CASSLSARAPATQYF	TGTGCCAGCAGCTTATCAGCCCGGGCTCCGGCGACCCAGTACTTC
many	NA	TRBV15	TRBJ1-3	CATSRDRAAGNTIYF	TGTGCCACCAGCAGAGACAGGGCTGCTGGAAACACCATATATTTT
NA	NA	TRBV5-1	TRBJ2-3	CASSVEGQVTDTQYF	TGCGCCAGCAGCGTTGAGGGGCAAGTCACAGATACGCAGTATTTT
many	NA	TRBV28	TRBJ2-3	CALGDNTDTQYF	TGTGCCTTGGGGGACAACACAGATACGCAGTATTTT
few	NA	TRBV7-3	TRBJ1-2	CASSLEGSDGYTF	TGTGCCAGCAGCTTGGAGGGCTCCGATGGCTACACCTTC
NA	NA	TRBV5-1	TRBJ1-1	CASSLYTWENTEAFF	TGCGCCAGCAGTCTTTACACCTGGGAGAACACTGAAGCTTTCTTT
many	NA	TRBV27	TRBJ2-5	CASSSDSLQETQYF	TGTGCCAGCAGTTCGGACAGCCTTCAAGAGACCCAGTACTTC
many	NA	TRBV7-3	TRBJ1-2	CASSPSSRETYGYTF	TGTGCCAGCAGCCCTTCTTCCAGGGAAACCTATGGCTACACCTTC